The clone carrying this T cell receptor beta chain was detected only a few times. The CDR3 runs to 13 residues. From germline, CDR1 is SNHLY and CDR2 FYNNEI. V gave up 7 bases and J gave up 9 bases, with 16 bases separating them. Amplification targeted the TCR beta CDR3 regions, with RNA transcripts as the source material. First-round RT-PCR relied on HTBI primers, and a second-round multiplex PCR came next. TCRdb processed the multiplex PCR reads anew with MiXCR; each CDR3 protein has one entry. The sample lists 13,000 to 15,000 distinct CDR3 sequences, approximately 48% occurring once. This specimen belongs to a study of Graves' ophthalmopathy and Graves' hyperthyroidism. Overall study context: The collection of peripheral blood took place at initial diagnosis, before any treatment.

This sequence joins TRBV2 and TRBJ2-1; D gene ambiguous. The receptor was isolated from a woman aged 25 to 39 with Graves' ophthalmopathy. Sequenced input: peripheral blood. CDR3 sequence (DNA): TGTGCCAGCATCACAGACCAGGCGCGTGAGCAGTTCTTC. Its protein product is CASITDQAREQFF.